This T cell receptor (beta chain) is from a study of immune cell composition in non-small cell lung cancer. Concerning this clone itself: No antigen is known for it.

Clones were read by immunoSEQ multiplex PCR, and TCRdb kept only the in-frame ones, dropping some. The sample lists about 2,100 clones, roughly two thirds seen once, with 25% to 35% in the top ten. Normal lung was taken at the farthest possible site, at least 3 cm from tumour. Template was genomic DNA from frozen, unsorted single-cell suspensions. Notes on the study in general: No significant correlation existed between pack-years smoked and tumour clonality. Dominant in vivo tumour-associated clones were not shown to share tumour-reactive sequences.

This CDR3 has 13 residues. CDR1 and CDR2 (germline): SGHTA, FQGTGA. Between the trimmed V and J ends, which lost 2 bases and 4 bases, there was a span of 6 bases. V gene TRBV7-3 combines with J gene TRBJ1-3; D is possibly TRBD1 (6 bases). The sequence came from a human donor with non-small cell lung cancer. The sample taken for sequencing was non-adjacent lung tissue. The CDR3 region is CASSLGGGNTIYF. The CDR3 DNA follows: TGTGCCAGCAGCTTAGGGGGCGGAAACACCATATATTTT.